The clone carrying this T cell receptor beta chain was found many times. Antigen: not known. This entry comes from a study of CD8 T cells in ankylosing spondylitis. Quantitative barcoded 5'-RACE was used to prepare TCR beta libraries. Each CDR3 protein is one row after TCRdb ran MiXCR on the 5' RACE reads. The repertoire holds about 800,000 distinct CDR3 sequences, with about 12% as singletons. The CDR3 contains 15 residues. Trimming cost V 6 bases and J 1 base, with 15 bases left between them. Germline V gene lookup returns CDR1 SGHVS and CDR2 FQNEAQ. Findings and limits, study-wide: Blood from ankylosing spondylitis patients appeared to carry a characteristic roughly 8-variant TCR beta motif.

The chain links TRBV7-8 to TRBJ2-5; D might be TRBD1 or TRBD2, each matching 6 bases. This TCR was recovered from a male donor with ankylosing spondylitis. Sequencing was carried out using blood, either unsorted or a sorted T cell fraction (not recorded which). CDR3 region: CASRDLGGIQETQYF. CDR3 nucleotide sequence: TGTGCCAGCAGGGACCTGGGGGGCATCCAAGAGACCCAGTACTTC.